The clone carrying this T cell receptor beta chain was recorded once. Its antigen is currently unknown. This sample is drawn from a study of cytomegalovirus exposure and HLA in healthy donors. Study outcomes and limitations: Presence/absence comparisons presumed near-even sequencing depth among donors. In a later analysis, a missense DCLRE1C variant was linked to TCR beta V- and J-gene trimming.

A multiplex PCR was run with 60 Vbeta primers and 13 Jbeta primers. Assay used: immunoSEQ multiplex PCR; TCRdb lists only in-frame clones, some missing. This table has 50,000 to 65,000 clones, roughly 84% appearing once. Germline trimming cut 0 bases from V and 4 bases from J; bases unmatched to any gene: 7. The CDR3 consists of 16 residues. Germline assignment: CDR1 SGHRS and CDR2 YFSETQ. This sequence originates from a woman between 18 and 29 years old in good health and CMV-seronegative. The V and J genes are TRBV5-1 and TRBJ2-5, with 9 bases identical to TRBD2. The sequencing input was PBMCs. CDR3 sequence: CASSLVAGGPSETQYF. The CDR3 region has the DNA TGCGCCAGCAGCTTGGTTGCGGGAGGGCCCTCAGAGACCCAGTACTTC. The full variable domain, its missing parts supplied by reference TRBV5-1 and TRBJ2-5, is KAGVTQTPRYLIKTRGQQVTLSCSPISGHRSVSWYQQTPGQGLQFLFEYFSETQRNKGNFPGRFSGRQFSNSRSEMNVSTLELGDSALYLCASSLVAGGPSETQYFGPGTRLLVL.